What follows are 20 T cell receptor beta chains derived from one specimen sequenced in a study of blood T cells in healthy people across ages. With a J-beta primer mix and a sample-barcoded 5' primer, a second PCR ran about 6 to 11 cycles. MiXCR was run by TCRdb on the 5' RACE reads, yielding one entry per CDR3 protein. The data contain around 800,000 distinct CDR3 sequences, roughly 26% of them singletons. These data also formed part of another study, on T cells of mothers and their children.

The sample comprised blood. These receptors were taken from a boy younger than 18 in good health.

The chain joins TRBV10-3 to TRBJ2-4; D call uncertain. V lost 4 bases and J 5 bases, leaving 9 bases between the germline ends. The germline V gene has CDR1 ENHRY and CDR2 SYGVKD. The CDR3 has 13 residues. CDR3 region: CAISGWAENIQYF. The CDR3 DNA reads as TGTGCCATCAGTGGTTGGGCAGAAAACATTCAGTACTTC.

This chain links TRBV28 with TRBJ2-3; the match to TRBD2 covers 9 bases. V shed 6 bases and J 11 bases; nucleotides not matched to a gene: 9. This CDR3 region has 13 residues. From germline, CDR1 is MDHEN and CDR2 SYDVKM. CDR3 coding DNA: TGTGCCAGCAGCCCGCGACAGCGGGGGGTGCAGTATTTT. Its protein product is CASSPRQRGVQYF.

The rearrangement uses TRBV7-2 and TRBJ2-7; unclear D gene. The CDR3 is made up of 15 amino acids. Germline CDR1 is SGHTA and CDR2 is FQGNSA. The V end lost 1 base, the J end lost 2 bases, and 12 bases lay between the germline ends. This chain's CDR3 is CASSLGPTGTYEQYF. The CDR3, as DNA: TGTGCCAGCAGCTTAGGCCCCACTGGCACCTACGAGCAGTACTTC.

The V and J genes are TRBV12-3 or TRBV12-4 and TRBJ2-5; D unresolved. The closer fit of TRBJ2-7 to the DNA end suggests the J call may be wrong. The CDR3 extends over 12 amino acids. DNA for the CDR3: TGTGCCAGCAGGGCAGGAAGTCACGAGCAGTACTTC. It is translated as CASRAGSHEQYF.

This chain joins TRBV4-1 and TRBJ2-1, with no clear D. The J call may be mistaken, given a closer DNA end match to TRBJ2-7. The CDR3 contains 14 residues. Germline V gene sequence: CDR1 MGHRA, CDR2 YSYEKL. Here the CDR3 reads CASSSYRGDYEQYF. The CDR3 nucleotides are TGCGCCAGCAGCTCCTATCGCGGCGACTACGAGCAGTACTTC.

The V call is TRBV15, the J call TRBJ1-4; D not certain. The germline V gene has CDR1 LNHNV and CDR2 YYDKDF (reference sequence). Trimming left V 1 base short and J 0 bases short, with 9 bases between. This CDR3 is built from 16 residues. The DNA of the CDR3 is TGTGCCACCAGCAGAGCTGGCGCCTCAACTAATGAAAAACTGTTTTTT. Translation: CATSRAGASTNEKLFF.

The V and J genes are TRBV6-5 and TRBJ1-4, with unresolved D. The V gene's germline CDR1 is MNHEY and CDR2 SVGAGI. The V end was cut by 8 bases, the J end by 8 bases, with 15 bases between. CDR3 length: 13 amino acids. In DNA form, the CDR3 reads TGTGCCAGCGGAAAGGGCAATGGCGAAAAACTGTTTTTT. Translation: CASGKGNGEKLFF.

The V and J genes are TRBV12-3 or TRBV12-4 and TRBJ2-1; D is perhaps TRBD1 (6 bases). There are 15 residues in the CDR3. V gave up 1 base and J gave up 10 bases, with 17 bases separating them. CDR3 DNA: TGTGCCAGCAGTTTAGGTGGGGGCTCTACATGGGAGCAGTTCTTC. Translation gives CASSLGGGSTWEQFF.

This clonotype has more than one count but fewer than ten. The chain links TRBV11-2 to TRBJ1-4, with a weak D call TRBD1 (6 bases). Trimming stripped 5 bases from V and 6 bases from J, with 16 bases between. Germline values: CDR1 SGHAT, CDR2 FQNNGV. The CDR3 is 15 residues long. CDR3 sequence: CASSQAGQGDEKLFF. CDR3 nucleotide sequence: TGTGCCAGCAGCCAGGCGGGACAAGGGGATGAAAAACTGTTTTTT.

The chain recombines TRBV4-1 with TRBJ2-7; the match to TRBD1 covers 7 bases. The CDR3 is 14 residues long. Trimming cost V 4 bases and J 6 bases; bases outside gene matches: 9. The germline CDR1 and CDR2 sequences are MGHRA and YSYEKL. CDR3 in amino acids: CASSPRGGPSEQYF. The CDR3 bases are TGCGCCAGCAGCCCCCGAGGGGGCCCTTCCGAGCAGTACTTC.

A few counts support this clonotype. V and J are TRBV7-3 and TRBJ2-5, with 7 bases that match TRBD2. The CDR3 is 15 residues long. Germline V CDR1 and CDR2: SGHTA, FQGTGA. The J segment lost 0 bases and the V segment lost 11 bases, leaving 12 bases of the junction unmatched. The CDR3 loop reads CAGPSGATDQETQYF. DNA for the CDR3: TGTGCCGGGCCCAGCGGGGCAACGGACCAAGAGACCCAGTACTTC. The full variable domain, its missing parts supplied by reference TRBV7-3 and TRBJ2-5, is GAGVSQTPSNKVTEKGKYVELRCDPISGHTALYWYRQSLGQGPEFLIYFQGTGAADDSGLPNDRFFAVRPEGSVSTLKIQRTERGDSAVYLCAGPSGATDQETQYFGPGTRLLVL.

The rearrangement links TRBV11-2 to TRBJ2-5; TRBD2 agrees at 13 bases. In germline, CDR1 is SGHAT, CDR2 FQNNGV. The CDR3 spans 16 residues. The V segment lost 2 bases and the J segment 6 bases; nucleotides outside the gene matches: 6. The CDR3 loop is CASSLTTSGGAKTQYF. CDR3 nucleotides: TGTGCCAGCAGCTTAACAACTAGCGGGGGGGCGAAGACCCAGTACTTC.

The chain recombines TRBV9 with TRBJ2-5; possible D gene TRBD2, 6 bases. CDR1 and CDR2 (germline): SGDLS, YYNGEE. This CDR3 has 15 amino acids. The V end lost 2 bases, the J end lost 7 bases, and 18 bases lay between the germline ends. The CDR3 coding sequence is TGTGCCAGCAGCGTGGGTGACGGGGAGGCTCTGACCCAGTACTTC. Its protein product is CASSVGDGEALTQYF.

A word on this clonotype: Relative to the germline gene, one junction end is altered; a read error may explain this. This sequence joins TRBV12-3 or TRBV12-4 and TRBJ1-3, with unresolved D. The CDR3 is 16 amino acids. The chain's CDR3 is CASGLRRPSSGNTTYF. CDR3 nucleotides: TGTGCCAGCGGCCTTCGCAGGCCGAGCTCTGGAAACACCACATATTTT.

The J gene is TRBJ2-1, the V gene TRBV5-1; no clear D gene. The ends were cut back, 1 base at V and 7 bases at J, with 15 bases in the middle. Germline loops: CDR1 SGHRS, CDR2 YFSETQ. CDR3 length: 15 amino acids. This CDR3 reads CASSLSIRAVNEQFF. For the CDR3, the DNA is TGCGCCAGCAGCTTGAGTATACGTGCGGTTAATGAGCAGTTCTTC.

This clonotype was seen a few times. This chain links TRBV7-2 with TRBJ1-6, with 8 bases aligning to TRBD1. The CDR3 covers 16 residues. V trimming: 1 base; J trimming: 8 bases; junction bases outside the gene matches: 7. Germline CDR1 and CDR2: SGHTA and FQGNSA. CDR3 sequence: CASSLEAGGLDSPLHF. The CDR3 nucleotides read TGTGCCAGCAGCTTAGAGGCAGGGGGCCTTGATTCACCCCTCCACTTT.

This clonotype showed up just a few times. The rearrangement links TRBV27 to TRBJ2-7, with 7 bases that match TRBD1. Germline V gene sequence: CDR1 MNHEY, CDR2 SMNVEV (reference sequence). With 2 bases clipped from V and 3 bases from J, the junction kept 13 bases outside the gene matches. CDR3 length equals 17 residues. The CDR3 nucleotides are TGTGCCAGCAGTTTAACGGGCTACCCAGGGGGTAACTACGAGCAGTACTTC. This gives the protein CASSLTGYPGGNYEQYF.

J is TRBJ2-7 and V is TRBV7-9, with a weak D call TRBD2 (5 bases). The CDR3 extends over 13 amino acids. The germline gives CDR1 SEHNR, CDR2 FQNEAQ (reference sequence). With 5 bases removed from V and 7 bases from J, the gap between germline ends came to 15 bases. CDR3 in DNA: TGTGCCAGCAGCGTGGGAGCTGAGGGAGAGCAGTACTTC. This encodes CASSVGAEGEQYF.

The chain has TRBV27 and TRBJ2-1; D perhaps matches TRBD2 (5 bases). The CDR3 totals 13 residues. V gave up 2 bases and J gave up 5 bases, with 7 bases separating them. Germline CDR1 is MNHEY and CDR2 is SMNVEV (reference sequence). The CDR3 loop is CASSLPRDNEQFF. In nucleotides, the CDR3 is TGTGCCAGCAGTTTACCGCGGGACAATGAGCAGTTCTTC.

This clonotype occurred once. The rearrangement joins TRBV3-1 to TRBJ2-5; D not certain. Judging by the DNA end, TRBJ2-1 fits better; the J call may be wrong. This CDR3 comprises 14 residues. From germline, CDR1 is LGHDT and CDR2 YNNKEL (reference sequence). The CDR3: CASSQVHSNNEQFF. CDR3 DNA: TGTGCCAGCAGCCAAGTTCACAGCAACAATGAGCAGTTCTTC.